This TCR beta chain was sequenced in a study of radiation and T cells in renal cell carcinoma (TCRdb year 2020). Describing the broader study: TCR beta sequencing covered 53 samples in total, comprising roughly 25 tumors and about 27 peripheral blood samples. Across all 55 or so samples, 4,016,671 unique CDR3 nucleotide sequences, encoding 2.5 million to 3 million unique CDR3 amino acid sequences, were identified. Beyond this particular receptor, the publication reports: Because only small tumor regions of approximately 1 g were available, intratumoral heterogeneity was not captured. Top tumor clonotypes rose in blood from baseline to 2 weeks post-radiation, then contracted by 4 weeks, suggesting transient expansion of tumor-resident clones. With a single-armed trial design, the study had no way to address how radiation dose or scheduling affects the TCR repertoire. A greater number of dominant CDR3 motifs was detected in irradiated tumors than in control tumors, and a larger share of the repertoire was occupied by these motifs in irradiated tumors than in control tumors. Irradiated tumors showed higher TCR clonality than controls, with the top 100 clonotypes averaging about 50% of the repertoire versus about 40% in nephrectomy-only tumors. No pretreatment tumor biopsies were available, so the baseline intratumoral presence of clonotypes could not be determined.

Worth noting for this clone: Its cognate antigen has yet to be identified. Per-nucleotide qualities are absent, and no much larger clonotype sits a single base away.

The sample's time point label, decoded: tumor resected at nephrectomy. The treatment or condition label on this specimen signifies: 15 Gy SBRT to primary tumor, nephrectomy 4 weeks later. The samples were drawn from a clinical trial, where primary renal cell carcinomas were treated with 15 Gy of stereotactic body radiation therapy and then removed by nephrectomy 4 weeks afterward. Renal cell carcinoma with clear cell pathology was present in all patients. Tumors were dissociated mechanically, digested with collagenase/hyaluronidase at 37 degrees C, processed in gentleMACS C tubes, and stored in liquid nitrogen. Genomic DNA for TCR sequencing was prepared using the QIAamp DNA Blood Mini Kit (Qiagen). Samples were included in the analyses only if all quality control checks were passed. TCR beta libraries were generated from genomic DNA with the immunoSEQ kit, following the manufacturer's recommendations. Library preparation used a first multiplex PCR with proprietary primers, then a second PCR adding unique barcodes, with bead cleanups after each round. Each sample batch included a kit-provided positive control reaction and a negative control reaction. The final libraries were assessed on an Agilent 4200 TapeStation D1000 ScreenTape, pooled by volume, and quantified by qPCR. Sequencing was performed on an Illumina NextSeq500 using a MidOutput 150-cycle cartridge, with 156 Read1 cycles, 15 Index1 cycles, and the kit custom primers. The pooled library was loaded at 0.8 to 1 pM, with a 20% PhiX control spiked in. From the authors' description of their analysis: The vendor-processed data were analyzed in R, and a clonotype was defined as all T cells that share the same CDR3 nucleotide sequence. In the clone abundance analyses, frequencies were normalized to the 10,000 most abundant clones in each sample. Public T cell clones, which averaged fewer than five per sample, were excluded before analysis. Dominant motif analysis used ImmunoMap with the PAM10 matrix, gap penalty 30 and homology threshold 0.3; motifs with cumulative frequency at least 0.01 counted as dominant. An abundance difference of at least 32-fold between compartments was the criterion for calling clonotypes tumor-enriched or baseline blood-enriched. Similarity between tumor and blood repertoires was quantified using the Baroni-Urbani and Buser coefficient, and groups were compared with two-tailed Wilcoxon tests in R. TCRdb holds this immuneACCESS table with in-frame rearrangements only. Some clones are missing; in checked studies, unresolved V genes explain under half, and the rest has no known cause. That table supplies the V and J calls and clone size; D and trimming were determined from the DNA. Recorded for this sample are tens of thousands of clones; about half of them occurred a single time. The top ten clonotypes cover approximately 16% of the sample.

V and J lose 4 bases and 5 bases, and a span of 13 bases separates them. CDR1 and CDR2, looked up from the germline V gene (reference sequence), are SGHKS and YYEKEE. Reading from cysteine to phenylalanine, the CDR3 counts 15 amino acids. This entry keeps only the CDR3 DNA: 45 bases, framed from base 1. The clonotype comes from a woman in her fifties or sixties with renal cell carcinoma. The material was tumor tissue, obtained from a patient whose treatment included radiotherapy and nephrectomy. In this chain, TRBV5-5 is recombined with TRBJ1-6, with a weak D call of TRBD1 (6 bases match). The CDR3: CASSDDRTNNSPLHF. The DNA reads as follows: TGTGCCAGCAGCGACGACAGGACCAATAATTCACCCCTCCACTTT.